A selection of T cell receptor beta chains follows, all from one sample in a study of blood T cell repertoires in COVID-19. Assay used: immunoSEQ multiplex PCR; TCRdb lists only in-frame clones, some missing. The table has 60,000 to 90,000 clones, around four fifths seen once; the top ten hold about 20%. Sequenced: peripheral blood. These receptors were taken from a man in his sixties with acute or convalescent COVID-19. CDR3s include the opening cysteine and the closing phenylalanine or tryptophan. Each record gives: V gene, J gene, CDR3 length, clone size, D gene, CDR3 DNA, CDR3 protein. The D gene is left open where the match is weak. Some rows mark clone size as missing; the rest say once, few, many or name a class of expanded clone.

TRBV7-8,TRBJ2-4,17,-,TRBD2,TGTGCCAGCAGCCTCGGACTAGCGGGAGTAGCCAAAAACATTCAGTACTTC,CASSLGLAGVAKNIQYF
TRBV28,TRBJ1-1,11,-,-,TGTGCCAGCAGCGCAGAACCGGGAGCTTTCTTT,CASSAEPGAFF
TRBV10-1,TRBJ1-2,17,many,TRBD1,TGCGCCAGCAGTGAGTCGACGGAGACAGGGGGCTACTATGGCTACACCTTC,CASSESTETGGYYGYTF
TRBV2,TRBJ2-1,12,-,-,TGTGCCAGCAACGACTATTCCAATGAGCAGTTCTTC,CASNDYSNEQFF
TRBV27,TRBJ2-4,19,-,TRBD2,TGTGCCAGCAGCTTTTCCCCGCGACTAGCGGAGCGAGCCAAAAACATTCAGTACTTC,CASSFSPRLAERAKNIQYF
TRBV9,TRBJ2-2,17,-,TRBD1,TGTGCCAGCAGCGTAGACCCTACAGGGGTGAACACCGGGGAGCTGTTTTTT,CASSVDPTGVNTGELFF
TRBV6-6,TRBJ2-3,12,-,-,TGTGCCGCGTTTACGAAAACAGATACGCAGTATTTT,CAAFTKTDTQYF
TRBV15,TRBJ2-5,15,few,TRBD2,TGTGCCACCAGCAGAGGACTAGCGGGGGTAGAGACCCAGTACTTC,CATSRGLAGVETQYF
TRBV10-3,TRBJ2-5,12,many,-,TGTGCCATCAGTGCGCAGGGAGAGACCCAGTACTTC,CAISAQGETQYF
TRBV2,TRBJ2-6,17,-,TRBD1,TGTGCCAGCATCTCCGGGACAGGGGGCGCTGGGGCCAACGTCCTGACTTTC,CASISGTGGAGANVLTF
TRBV3-1/TRBV3-2,TRBJ2-7,13,-,-,TGTGCCAGCAGCCGACCATCTAGTTACGAGCAGTACTTC,CASSRPSSYEQYF
TRBV5-5,TRBJ1-2,13,-,-,TGTGCCAGCAGCTGGAGGGGTTTCAAAGGCTACACCTTC,CASSWRGFKGYTF
TRBV28,TRBJ1-4,15,-,TRBD1,TGTGCCAGCAGTCCCCCGACAGGGGGAATGAGGAAACTGTTTTTT,CASSPPTGGMRKLFF
TRBV5-1,TRBJ1-4,13,-,TRBD1,TGCGCCAGCTCTCTTCAGGGGGATGAAAAACTGTTTTTT,CASSLQGDEKLFF
TRBV24-1,TRBJ2-5,15,-,TRBD2,TGTGCCACCAGTGACCCTTCTCCGGGAGGCGAGACCCAGTACTTC,CATSDPSPGGETQYF
TRBV2,TRBJ2-1,13,-,-,TGTGCCAGCAAAAACGGTATATACAATGAGCAGTTCTTC,CASKNGIYNEQFF
TRBV11-2,TRBJ2-5,15,-,-,TGTGCCAGCAGCTTAGGTGTGCGGGGACAAGAGACCCAGTACTTC,CASSLGVRGQETQYF
TRBV30,TRBJ1-2,15,-,TRBD1,TGTGCCTGGAAAAGGACAGGGGCCTCCCGGGGTGGCTACACCTTC,CAWKRTGASRGGYTF
TRBV7-9,TRBJ2-5,16,once,TRBD1,TGTGCCAGCAGCCCAAAAAGGACAGGGGGTATAGAGACCCAGTACTTC,CASSPKRTGGIETQYF
TRBV9,TRBJ1-2,13,-,-,TGTGCCAGCAGCGTAGGATCCGGGTCTGGCTACACCTTC,CASSVGSGSGYTF